One and the same sample provided the 25 T cell receptor beta chains below, sequenced in a study of blood T cell repertoires in COVID-19. Measured with immunoSEQ multiplex PCR; TCRdb has only the in-frame clones, and not every one. The sample records 150,000 or so clones, over 75% being singletons. Sequenced sample: PBMCs or T cells enriched from blood (not recorded which). These receptors were obtained from a man aged 35 to 55 who had recovered from COVID-19.

The chain links TRBV7-2 to TRBJ1-2, with 7 positions matching TRBD1. V shed 4 bases and J 1 base; nucleotides not matched to a gene: 3. The CDR3 is made up of 14 amino acids. Germline CDR1 reads SGHTA; CDR2 reads FQGNSA. DNA for the CDR3: TGTGCCAGCAGCTCCGGGACAGTTAACTATGGCTACACCTTC. The encoded protein is CASSSGTVNYGYTF.

This clone has just a few counts. The chain joins TRBV6-5 to TRBJ1-6; D call uncertain. Germline CDR1 and CDR2: MNHEY and SVGAGI. The CDR3 length is 13 residues. V lost 5 bases, J lost 10 bases, and 12 bases lay in between. The CDR3 here is CASSPIAESPLHF. CDR3 nucleotides: TGTGCCAGCAGTCCGATAGCGGAATCACCCCTCCACTTT.

Here the CDR3 DNA reads TGCGCCAGCAGCCAATCGCAGGTTTTTCGCTACGAGCAGTACTTC. It specifies CASSQSQVFRYEQYF. V and J are TRBV4-1 and TRBJ2-7; D is unclear. Per germline, CDR1 MGHRA and CDR2 YSYEKL. The V and J ends lost 2 bases and 3 bases respectively, with 14 bases between them. The CDR3 has 15 amino acids.

This clone was observed a few times. This chain joins TRBV20-1 and TRBJ1-1, with a tentative D call TRBD1 (5 bases). V dropped 3 bases and J dropped 4 bases, with 15 bases sitting between them. The CDR3 loop spans 14 amino acids. Germline V lookup: CDR1 DFQATT, CDR2 SNEGSKA (reference sequence). The CDR3 loop reads CSASEGTLVTEAFF. CDR3 in DNA: TGCAGTGCTAGTGAAGGGACTCTGGTCACTGAAGCTTTCTTT.

The chain uses TRBV6-5 and TRBJ2-5; 8 bases map to TRBD1. Germline trimming cut 6 bases from V and 10 bases from J; bases unmatched to any gene: 13. Germline V gives CDR1 MNHEY, CDR2 SVGAGI. The CDR3 has 14 amino acids. CDR3 loop: CASRTPGGGLVQYF. The DNA for the CDR3 is TGTGCCAGCAGAACCCCAGGGGGCGGCCTCGTCCAGTACTTC.

This chain uses TRBV1 with TRBJ1-1. TRBV1 counts as a pseudogene. The CDR3 covers 12 residues. CDR3 sequence reads: CTSSNRGGKAFF. Written as DNA, the CDR3 is TGCACCAGCAGCAACCGGGGAGGGAAAGCTTTCTTT.

Only a few counts were recorded for this clone. The chain has TRBV5-1 and TRBJ2-2; D gene unclear. Trimming took 4 bases from V and 6 from J, leaving 16 bases between them. The CDR3 loop spans 15 amino acids. CDR1 is SGHRS, CDR2 YFSETQ, per germline. CDR3 protein: CASSLAPLHSGELFF. DNA of the CDR3: TGCGCCAGCAGCCTGGCGCCCCTCCACTCCGGGGAGCTGTTTTTT. Supplemented by reference TRBV5-1 and TRBJ2-2, the full variable domain reads KAGVTQTPRYLIKTRGQQVTLSCSPISGHRSVSWYQQTPGQGLQFLFEYFSETQRNKGNFPGRFSGRQFSNSRSEMNVSTLELGDSALYLCASSLAPLHSGELFFGEGSRLTVL.

The genes are TRBV12-2 and TRBJ2-5; TRBD1, the table's D call, lacks a check against the DNA. TRBV12-2 represents a pseudogene. The CDR3 spans 14 residues. The CDR3 sequence is CASPKTGMWETQYF. The CDR3 DNA sequence: TGTGCAAGTCCCAAGACAGGGATGTGGGAGACCCAGTACTTC.

The chain has TRBV18 and TRBJ1-5; D possibly corresponds to TRBD1 (6 bases). The CDR3 has 15 amino acids. V lost 3 bases and J lost 6, with 15 bases in between. Germline V CDR1 and CDR2: KGHSH, LQKENI. The CDR3 loop reads CASSPVTGTGQPQHF. The CDR3 coding sequence is TGTGCCAGCTCACCCGTTACAGGGACCGGTCAGCCCCAGCATTTT.

The rearrangement links TRBV24-1 to TRBJ1-5; no clear D. Germline V gene lookup returns CDR1 KGHDR and CDR2 SFDVKD. Trimming left V 6 bases short and J 0 bases short, with 11 bases between. CDR3 length equals 15 residues. The CDR3 reads CATSRGSGSNQPQHF. CDR3 DNA sequence: TGTGCCACCAGTCGAGGCAGTGGTAGCAATCAGCCCCAGCATTTT.

Details on this clone: One end of the junction fails to match germline, which may point to a read error. The V gene is TRBV12-3 or TRBV12-4, the J gene TRBJ1-2; a weak D match, TRBD1 (5 bases). This CDR3 region has 11 residues. In nucleotides, the CDR3 is TGTGCCAGCAGCCCAATGGGGGGAGGGTACTTC. Translating gives CASSPMGGGYF.

This sequence joins TRBV11-2 and TRBJ2-2; 9 positions match TRBD1. The CDR3 spans 15 residues. Germline CDR1 reads SGHAT; CDR2 reads FQNNGV. V was clipped by 3 bases and J by 3 bases; unmatched bases: 2. This CDR3 reads CASSLTGGYTGELFF. For the CDR3, the DNA is TGTGCCAGCAGCTTGACAGGGGGATACACCGGGGAGCTGTTTTTT.

This sequence joins TRBV5-1 and TRBJ2-2; no firm D call. The CDR3 extends over 13 amino acids. The V gene lost 2 bases and the J gene lost 6 bases, with 8 bases spanning the gap. Per the germline V gene, CDR1 is SGHRS and CDR2 is YFSETQ. The CDR3 region is CASSFPSPGELFF. In DNA, the CDR3 is TGCGCCAGCAGCTTCCCGTCCCCCGGGGAGCTGTTTTTT.

The V call is TRBV19, the J call TRBJ1-5, with 7 bases fitting TRBD1. Germline loops: CDR1 LNHDA, CDR2 SQIVND (reference sequence). Trimming at V came to 3 bases and at J to 8 bases, leaving 10 bases not matched to a gene. The CDR3 is 15 amino acids. DNA for the CDR3: TGTGCCAGTAGTATGGAACAGGGGAATGGTAAGCCCCAGCATTTT. Its translation is CASSMEQGNGKPQHF.

V is TRBV24-1 and J is TRBJ2-5; D is ambiguous. The CDR3 spans 12 residues. Trimming left V 3 bases short and J 4 bases short, with 5 bases between. Germline V lookup: CDR1 KGHDR, CDR2 SFDVKD. This chain's CDR3 is CATSDPGETQYF. The CDR3 bases are TGTGCCACCAGTGATCCGGGAGAGACCCAGTACTTC.

This chain connects TRBV19 to TRBJ2-3; TRBD2 is a possible D gene (6 bases). CDR1 and CDR2 (germline): LNHDA, SQIVND (reference sequence). The length of the CDR3 is 14 residues. V was shortened by 5 bases and J by 3 bases, with 12 bases between the two germline ends. The CDR3 loop is CASSPGSETDTQYF. The CDR3 DNA reads as TGTGCCAGTAGTCCCGGGAGCGAAACAGATACGCAGTATTTT.

The genes are TRBV7-2 and TRBJ2-2; D unresolved. With 1 base removed from V and 5 bases from J, the gap between germline ends came to 5 bases. The CDR3 runs 13 residues. The germline gives CDR1 SGHTA, CDR2 FQGNSA. The CDR3 coding sequence is TGTGCCAGCAGCTTAGGACATACCGGGGAGCTGTTTTTT. Its protein product is CASSLGHTGELFF.

The chain uses TRBV14 and TRBJ2-7; TRBD2 is a possible D gene (5 bases). Germline V gene data show CDR1 as SGHDN and CDR2 as FVKESK. The ends were cut back, 0 bases at V and 2 bases at J, with 17 bases in the middle. CDR3 length equals 17 residues. The CDR3 DNA reads as TGTGCCAGCAGCCAAGATGAGGGTCAGGTCTTCACCTACGAGCAGTACGTC. Translating gives CASSQDEGQVFTYEQYV.

This chain connects TRBV2 to TRBJ1-5; TRBD1 aligns across 9 bases. V gave up 7 bases and J gave up 4 bases; unmatched junction bases: 2. There are 13 residues in the CDR3. Per the germline V gene, CDR1 is SNHLY and CDR2 is FYNNEI. Here the CDR3 DNA reads TGTGCCAGCAACGGACAGGGGAATCAGCCCCAGCATTTT. Its translation: CASNGQGNQPQHF.

This clone was found a few times. The chain combines TRBV11-1 with TRBJ2-3; D unclear. V lost 4 bases and J 2 bases, leaving 10 bases between the germline ends. The CDR3 extends over 14 amino acids. Germline CDR1 and CDR2: SGHAT and FQDESV (reference sequence). In DNA form, the CDR3 reads TGTGCCAGCAGCTCTATTACCCTCACAGATACGCAGTATTTT. Its translation: CASSSITLTDTQYF.

The chain has TRBV28 and TRBJ1-4; TRBD1 might be the D (6 bases). V was shortened by 6 bases and J by 4 bases, with 21 bases between the two germline ends. The germline V gene has CDR1 MDHEN and CDR2 SYDVKM. The CDR3 extends over 17 amino acids. CDR3 residues: CASRVDSSRPYNEKLFF. The DNA for the CDR3 is TGTGCCAGCAGAGTGGACAGTTCGAGGCCCTATAATGAAAAACTGTTTTTT.

J is TRBJ2-1 and V is TRBV11-2; 15 nucleotides align to TRBD2. J gave up 0 bases and V 5 bases, and 5 bases lay outside the gene matches. Germline V lookup: CDR1 SGHAT, CDR2 FQNNGV. The CDR3 is 18 residues long. CDR3 in amino acids: CASSPGLAGGHSYNEQFF. CDR3 DNA: TGTGCCAGCAGCCCGGGACTAGCGGGGGGCCACTCCTACAATGAGCAGTTCTTC.

J is TRBJ1-1 and V is TRBV28; 9 bases fit TRBD1. CDR1 is MDHEN, CDR2 SYDVKM, per germline. With V trimmed by 5 bases and J by 3 bases, 7 bases remained unmatched. The CDR3 loop spans 15 amino acids. The CDR3 DNA is TGTGCCAGCAGTCCCGGGACAGGGAGGGACACTGAAGCTTTCTTT. This translates into CASSPGTGRDTEAFF.

The chain employs TRBV16 and TRBJ2-7, with 9 bases aligning to TRBD1. The length of the CDR3 is 15 residues. V dropped 1 base and J dropped 7; count of bases not matched to a gene: 8. CDR1 KGHSY and CDR2 FQNENV come from the germline V gene. This CDR3 reads CASSQFATGGGEQYF. The CDR3 nucleotides read TGTGCCAGCAGCCAATTTGCGACAGGGGGAGGGGAGCAGTACTTC.

This chain uses TRBV19 with TRBJ1-1; D is undetermined. Trimming took off 4 bases at V and 5 bases at J, with 23 bases between the two ends. This CDR3 region has 17 residues. Germline V gene data show CDR1 as LNHDA and CDR2 as SQIVND (reference sequence). The chain's CDR3 is CASSTRNGLTTYTEAFF. The CDR3 nucleotides read TGTGCCAGTAGTACGCGCAACGGATTAACTACTTATACTGAAGCTTTCTTT.